The clone carrying this T cell receptor (beta chain) occurred once. No antigen is known for it. With the Oncomine TCR Beta short-read assay, DNA from cultured CD4+ T cells was sequenced. Using its own MiXCR run on the PCR reads, TCRdb lists one record per CDR3 protein. This sample has roughly 3,200 distinct CDR3 sequences, with around 80% found just once. This record belongs to a study of vaccination and CD4 T cells after COVID-19. The wider study: The post-COVID samples were taken a median approximately 95 days after diagnosis, anywhere from 35 to 161. No peptide, an HIV-1 Nef pool, or a CEFX pool was what each control culture received. Study results and limitations: Convalescent patients had 304 of 307 vaccine-specific clones showing spike mono-reactivity.

This sample's treatment: approximately 9-day PBMC culture with coronavirus spike peptide pools or control peptides (ViraFEST assay). Trimming at V came to 7 bases and at J to 1 base, leaving 4 bases not matched to a gene. Germline loops: CDR1 WNHNN, CDR2 SYGVQD (reference sequence). The CDR3 spans 13 residues. The clonotype originates from a human donor who had recovered from COVID-19. Sequences were obtained from CD4+ T cells from blood, cultured in vitro. V and J are TRBV10-1 and TRBJ2-7; 7 positions match TRBD1. The CDR3 DNA reads as TGCGCCAGCAATGCCAGGGGGTCCTACGAGCAGTACTTC. This gives the protein CASNARGSYEQYF.